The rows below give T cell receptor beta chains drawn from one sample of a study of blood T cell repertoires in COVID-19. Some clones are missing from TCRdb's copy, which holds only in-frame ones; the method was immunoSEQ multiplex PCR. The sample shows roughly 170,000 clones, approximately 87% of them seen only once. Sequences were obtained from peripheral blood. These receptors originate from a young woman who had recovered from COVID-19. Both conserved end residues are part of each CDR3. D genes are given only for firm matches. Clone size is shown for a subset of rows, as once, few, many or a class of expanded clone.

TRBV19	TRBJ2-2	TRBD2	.	CASGLAGGPGTGELFF	TGTGCCAGCGGACTAGCGGGAGGGCCGGGCACCGGGGAGCTGTTTTTT
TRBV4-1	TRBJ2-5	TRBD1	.	CASSQGGQQETQYF	TGCGCCAGCAGCCAAGGGGGACAGCAAGAGACCCAGTACTTC
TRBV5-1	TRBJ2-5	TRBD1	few	CASSFDRGQETQYF	TGCGCCAGCAGCTTCGACAGGGGCCAAGAGACCCAGTACTTC
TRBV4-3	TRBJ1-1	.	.	CASSQAGGIFSTEAFF	TGCGCCAGCAGCCAAGCGGGCGGGATTTTTAGCACTGAAGCTTTCTTT
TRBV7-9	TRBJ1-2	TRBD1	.	CASSLALGQANYGYTF	TGTGCCAGCAGCTTAGCCCTAGGACAGGCCAACTATGGCTACACCTTC
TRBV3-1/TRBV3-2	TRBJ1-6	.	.	CASSQDLGEYNSPLHF	TGTGCCAGCAGCCAAGATCTTGGGGAGTATAATTCACCCCTCCACTTT
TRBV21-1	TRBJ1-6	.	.	CASSKGGGYWNSPLHF	TGTGCCAGCAGCAAAGGAGGGGGATACTGGAATTCACCCCTCCACTTT
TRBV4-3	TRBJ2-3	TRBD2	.	CASSPSGTSRTDTQYF	TGCGCCAGCAGCCCGTCCGGGACTAGCCGCACAGATACGCAGTATTTT
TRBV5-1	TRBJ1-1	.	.	CASFSTLNTEAFF	TGCGCCAGCTTTAGCACCCTGAACACTGAAGCTTTCTTT
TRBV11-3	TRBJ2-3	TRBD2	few	CASSGGEGDTQYF	TGTGCCAGCAGCGGGGGGGAAGGGGATACGCAGTATTTT
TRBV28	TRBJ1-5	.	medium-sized	CASRGLGTKNQPQHF	TGTGCCAGCAGAGGCCTAGGGACAAAAAATCAGCCCCAGCATTTT
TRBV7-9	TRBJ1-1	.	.	CASSRQKEAFF	TGTGCCAGCAGCCGACAAAAAGAAGCTTTCTTT
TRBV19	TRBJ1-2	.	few	CASSTYRDYGYTF	TGTGCCAGTAGTACGTACCGGGACTATGGCTACACCTTC
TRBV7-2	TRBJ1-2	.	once	CASSLSTGPRTHGYTF	TGTGCCAGCAGCTTATCGACAGGTCCTCGTACCCATGGCTACACCTTC
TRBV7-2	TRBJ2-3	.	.	CASSWLARTDTQYF	TGTGCCAGCAGCTGGCTAGCTCGCACAGATACGCAGTATTTT
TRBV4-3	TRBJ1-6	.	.	CASSLGLGGRNSPLHF	TGCGCCAGCAGCCTCGGACTGGGCGGACGGAATTCACCCCTCCACTTT
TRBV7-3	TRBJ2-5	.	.	CASSSGSTQYF	TGTGCCAGCAGCTCCGGGAGCACCCAGTACTTC
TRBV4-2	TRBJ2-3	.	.	CASSQVASGTDTQYF	TGTGCCAGCAGCCAAGTAGCTAGCGGCACAGATACGCAGTATTTT
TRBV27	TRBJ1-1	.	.	CASSSWTHRGVMNTEAFF	TGTGCCAGCAGTTCATGGACGCACCGGGGGGTTATGAACACTGAAGCTTTCTTT
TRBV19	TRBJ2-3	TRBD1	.	CASSATGGGHTDTQYF	TGTGCCAGTAGTGCGACAGGGGGCGGGCACACAGATACGCAGTATTTT
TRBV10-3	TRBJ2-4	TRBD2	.	CAIRPGLAGNRDIQYF	TGTGCCATCAGACCGGGACTAGCGGGGAATAGGGACATTCAGTACTTC
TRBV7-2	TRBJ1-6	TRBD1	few	CASSFRQGNSPLHF	TGTGCCAGCAGCTTTCGACAGGGGAATTCACCCCTCCACTTT
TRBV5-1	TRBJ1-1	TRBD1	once	CASSWDRGHLNTEAFF	TGCGCCAGCAGCTGGGACAGGGGGCATCTGAACACTGAAGCTTTCTTT
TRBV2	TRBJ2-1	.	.	CASRLTPNEQFF	TGTGCCAGCAGACTGACTCCTAATGAGCAGTTCTTC
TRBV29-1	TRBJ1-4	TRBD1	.	CSVWDRGREKLFF	TGCAGCGTTTGGGACAGGGGGCGAGAAAAACTGTTTTTT
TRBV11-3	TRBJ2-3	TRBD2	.	CASSLEGTRSPTDTQYF	TGTGCCAGCAGCTTAGAAGGGACTAGGAGCCCCACAGATACGCAGTATTTT
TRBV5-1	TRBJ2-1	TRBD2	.	CASSNQMGLAGAYNEQFF	TGCGCCAGCAGCAATCAAATGGGACTAGCGGGAGCCTACAATGAGCAGTTCTTC
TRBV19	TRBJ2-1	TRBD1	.	CASSIRGQGVLMSSYNEQFF	TGTGCCAGTAGTATACGGGGACAGGGGGTCCTAATGAGCTCCTACAATGAGCAGTTCTTC
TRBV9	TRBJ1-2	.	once	CASSVAGAPRGGYTF	TGTGCCAGCAGCGTCGCAGGGGCCCCTCGGGGCGGCTACACCTTC
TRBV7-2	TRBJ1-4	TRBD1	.	CASSAAWTGGWGEKLFF	TGTGCCAGCAGCGCGGCTTGGACAGGGGGCTGGGGTGAAAAACTGTTTTTT
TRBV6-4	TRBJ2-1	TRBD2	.	CASSHSGGDYNEQFF	TGTGCCAGCAGTCATAGCGGGGGCGACTACAATGAGCAGTTCTTC
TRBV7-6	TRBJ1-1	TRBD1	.	CASSSETSGGEAFF	TGTGCCAGCAGCTCCGAGACTTCAGGGGGTGAAGCTTTCTTT
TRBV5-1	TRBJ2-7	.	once	CASSLGQRGHEQYF	TGCGCCAGCAGCTTGGGCCAGCGTGGTCACGAGCAGTACTTC
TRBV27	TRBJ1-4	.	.	CASRTDHEKLFF	TGTGCCAGTCGGACAGATCATGAAAAACTGTTTTTT
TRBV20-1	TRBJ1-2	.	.	CSAMQNYGYTF	TGCAGCGCTATGCAGAACTATGGCTACACCTTC
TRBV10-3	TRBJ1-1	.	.	CAISASGDSNTEAFF	TGTGCCATCAGTGCATCCGGCGACAGTAACACTGAAGCTTTCTTT
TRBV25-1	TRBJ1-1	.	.	CASRGGAGSTEAFF	TGTGCCAGCAGGGGCGGGGCGGGAAGCACTGAAGCTTTCTTT
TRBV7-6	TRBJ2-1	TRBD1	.	CASSGTGTGNFNEQFF	TGTGCCAGCAGCGGAACCGGGACAGGGAACTTCAATGAGCAGTTCTTC
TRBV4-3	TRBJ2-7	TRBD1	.	CASSQDTGGRGGEQYF	TGCGCCAGCAGCCAAGATACAGGGGGCAGGGGTGGCGAGCAGTACTTC
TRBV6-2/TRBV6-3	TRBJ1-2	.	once	CASSPDRGVYGYTF	TGTGCCAGCAGTCCGGACCGGGGGGTCTATGGCTACACCTTC
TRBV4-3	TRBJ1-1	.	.	CASSHEVNTEAFF	TGCGCCAGCAGCCATGAGGTTAACACTGAAGCTTTCTTT
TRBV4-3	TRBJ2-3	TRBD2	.	CASSAGGSTDTQYF	TGCGCCAGCTCAGCGGGGGGCTCGACAGATACGCAGTATTTT
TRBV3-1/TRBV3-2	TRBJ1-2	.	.	CASSQGSQVPGYTF	TGTGCCAGCAGCCAAGGGTCCCAGGTTCCTGGCTACACCTTC
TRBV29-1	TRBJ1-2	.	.	CSVETANYGYTF	TGCAGCGTAGAAACAGCTAACTATGGCTACACCTTC
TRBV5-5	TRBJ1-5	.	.	CASSDTSNQPQHF	TGTGCCAGCAGCGACACTAGCAATCAGCCCCAGCATTTT
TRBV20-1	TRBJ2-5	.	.	CSASPSTGDPQETQYF	TGCAGTGCTAGTCCCTCGACAGGAGACCCGCAAGAGACCCAGTACTTC